The source of this T cell receptor beta chain is a study of cytomegalovirus exposure and HLA in healthy donors. Worth noting for this clone: Its specificity is not known.

Study conclusions and caveats: There were some V segments, including TRBV6-2 and TRBV6-3, excluded as indistinguishable.

Donors were nominally healthy when sampled, though unrecorded immune exposures were likely. There are 14 residues in the CDR3. Trimming stripped 0 bases from V and 1 base from J, with 8 bases between. Germline V CDR1 and CDR2: SGHRS, YFSETQ. This PCR relied on a set of 60 Vbeta primers and 13 Jbeta primers. The repertoire was sequenced with immunoSEQ multiplex PCR; TCRdb's copy has only in-frame clones and lacks some. The sample records 200,000 to 250,000 clones, about 80% being singletons. The V call is TRBV5-1, the J call TRBJ2-7; D unclear. The receptor's source is a man younger than 35 in good health and CMV-seronegative. Input material: PBMCs. The CDR3 DNA reads as TGCGCCAGCAGCTTGGTAGCCACTTCCTACGAGCAGTACTTC. It is translated as CASSLVATSYEQYF.